This entry concerns a single TCR beta chain. Its target is not known. The V and J ends lost 5 bases and 0 bases respectively, with 14 bases between them. This CDR3 contains 15 residues. Germline CDR1 SGHAT, CDR2 FQDESV (reference sequence). This specimen belongs to a study of identifying expanded T cells in peripheral blood. Notes on the study in general: Across healthy donors, higher total template counts meant significantly greater roughly 2-week count variance. Over two and four weeks, about 17 and 20 clones changed, versus 1.2 between replicates.

Collection occurred without any documented infections or immune events in donors. Profiled with immunoSEQ multiplex PCR; TCRdb holds only in-frame clones, not every one. The data contain around 94,000 clones, approximately 85% of them seen just once; the ten biggest clones take up roughly 4.4%. The receptor was isolated from a person between 18 and 75 years old in good health. The material sequenced was blood. The chain has TRBV11-1 and TRBJ2-7, with D perhaps matching TRBD1 (5 bases). CDR3 region: CASSLGHSSSYEQYF. The DNA for the CDR3 is TGTGCCAGCAGCCTAGGACACTCGAGCTCCTACGAGCAGTACTTC.